One and the same sample provided the 7 T cell receptor beta chains below, sequenced in a study of T cells after yellow fever vaccination. MiXCR, run by TCRdb on the 5' RACE reads, gives a single entry per CDR3 protein. The sample lists under 550,000 distinct CDR3 sequences; less than 25% were seen once. The sequenced sample was PBMCs, obtained approximately 22 days after the first yellow fever vaccination. The source of these receptors is a man aged 18-30 years who received the YFV17D yellow fever vaccine.

The chain has TRBV2 and TRBJ2-6, with 8 nucleotides matching TRBD1. The ends lost 7 bases at V and 2 bases at J; junction bases unmatched: 4. The germline gives CDR1 SNHLY, CDR2 FYNNEI. The CDR3 consists of 15 residues. The CDR3 region is CASTQGAAGANVLTF. The CDR3 nucleotides read TGTGCCAGCACTCAGGGGGCGGCTGGGGCCAACGTCCTGACTTTC.

This clonotype was counted only a few times. The chain uses TRBV4-1 and TRBJ1-3; 7 nucleotides match TRBD1. Germline V gene lookup returns CDR1 MGHRA and CDR2 YSYEKL. The CDR3 covers 18 residues. The ends lost 1 base at V and 0 bases at J; junction bases unmatched: 9. For the CDR3, the DNA is TGCGCCAGCAGCCAAGCGGTTAGGGGACAGCGCTCTGGAAACACCATATATTTT. It encodes CASSQAVRGQRSGNTIYF.

This clonotype was seen a handful of times. This chain links TRBV30 with TRBJ1-6, with D possibly TRBD1 on 5 matching bases. Germline V CDR1 and CDR2: GTSNPN, SVGIG (reference sequence). V lost 2 bases, J lost 6 bases, and 14 bases lay in between. This CDR3 has 15 amino acids. The CDR3 sequence is CAWSSAGALNSPLHF. The CDR3 DNA sequence: TGTGCCTGGAGTTCGGCCGGGGCTCTTAATTCACCCCTCCACTTT.

This sequence joins TRBV7-3 and TRBJ1-6; D is ambiguous. This CDR3 spans 16 amino acids. From germline, CDR1 is SGHTA and CDR2 FQGTGA. V lost 2 bases and J lost 2, with 10 bases in between. The CDR3 DNA follows: TGTGCCAGCAGCTTATTGGGGAGAGCCTATAATTCACCCCTCCACTTT. Its translation: CASSLLGRAYNSPLHF.

This clonotype has only a few counts. This chain uses TRBV10-1 with TRBJ2-2; D not resolved. Germline CDR1 and CDR2: WNHNN and SYGVQD (reference sequence). The germline V and J ends were trimmed by 3 bases and 1 base, with 3 bases remaining between them. The CDR3 covers 13 residues. The CDR3 bases are TGCGCCAGCAGTGACATGAACACCGGGGAGCTGTTTTTT. This encodes CASSDMNTGELFF.

This rearrangement joins TRBV5-1 to TRBJ1-6, with TRBD1 matching over 10 bases. Unmatched junction bases numbered 8, after V lost 2 bases and J lost 9 bases. The CDR3 spans 16 residues. CDR1 and CDR2 (germline): SGHRS, YFSETQ. CDR3 region: CASSFGPGQGSSPLHF. As DNA, the CDR3 is TGCGCCAGCAGCTTCGGTCCGGGACAGGGGTCTTCACCCCTCCACTTT.

V and J are TRBV6-2 or TRBV6-3 and TRBJ2-7; perhaps TRBD2 as D (5 bases). The V gene lost 5 bases and the J gene lost 6 bases, with 11 bases spanning the gap. From germline, CDR1 is MNHEY and CDR2 SVGEGT. The CDR3 is made up of 12 amino acids. The CDR3 region is CASSRGRAEQYV. The CDR3, as DNA: TGTGCCAGCAGTCGCGGGCGGGCCGAGCAGTACGTC.